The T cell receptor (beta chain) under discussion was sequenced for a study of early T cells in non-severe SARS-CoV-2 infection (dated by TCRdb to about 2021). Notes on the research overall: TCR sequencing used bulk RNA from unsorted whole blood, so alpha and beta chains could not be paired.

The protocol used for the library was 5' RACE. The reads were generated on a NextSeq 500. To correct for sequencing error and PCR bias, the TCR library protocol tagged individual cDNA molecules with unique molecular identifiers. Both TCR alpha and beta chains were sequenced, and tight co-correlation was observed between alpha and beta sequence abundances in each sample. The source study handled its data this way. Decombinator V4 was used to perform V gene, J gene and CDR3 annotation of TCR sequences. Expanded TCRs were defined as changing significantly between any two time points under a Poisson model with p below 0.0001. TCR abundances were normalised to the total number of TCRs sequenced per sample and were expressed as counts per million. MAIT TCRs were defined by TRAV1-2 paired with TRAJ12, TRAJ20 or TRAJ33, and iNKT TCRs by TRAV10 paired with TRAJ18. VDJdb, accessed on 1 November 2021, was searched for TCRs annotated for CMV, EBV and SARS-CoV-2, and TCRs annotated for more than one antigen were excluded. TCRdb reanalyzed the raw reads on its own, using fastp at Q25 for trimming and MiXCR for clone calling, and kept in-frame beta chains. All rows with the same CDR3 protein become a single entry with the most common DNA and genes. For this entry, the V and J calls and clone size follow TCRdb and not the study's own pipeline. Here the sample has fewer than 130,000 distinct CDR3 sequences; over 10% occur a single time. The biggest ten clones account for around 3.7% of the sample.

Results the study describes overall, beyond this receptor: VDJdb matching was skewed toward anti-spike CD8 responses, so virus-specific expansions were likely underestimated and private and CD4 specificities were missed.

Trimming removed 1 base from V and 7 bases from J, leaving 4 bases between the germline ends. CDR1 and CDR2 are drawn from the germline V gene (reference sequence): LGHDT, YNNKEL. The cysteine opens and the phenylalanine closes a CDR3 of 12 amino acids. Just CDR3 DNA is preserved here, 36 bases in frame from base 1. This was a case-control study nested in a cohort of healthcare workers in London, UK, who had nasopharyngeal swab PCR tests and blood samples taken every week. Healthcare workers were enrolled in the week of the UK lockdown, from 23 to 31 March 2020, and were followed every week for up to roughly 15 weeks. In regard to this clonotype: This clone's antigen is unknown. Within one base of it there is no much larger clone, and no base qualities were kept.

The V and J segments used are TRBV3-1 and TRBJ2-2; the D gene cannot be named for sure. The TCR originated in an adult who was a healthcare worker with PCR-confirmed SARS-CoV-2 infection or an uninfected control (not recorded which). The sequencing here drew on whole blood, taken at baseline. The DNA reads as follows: TGTGCCAGCAGCCAAGGTGGCGGGGAGCTGTTTTTT. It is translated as CASSQGGGELFF.